This TCR beta chain was sequenced during a study of cytomegalovirus exposure and HLA in healthy donors. It was with 60 Vbeta and 13 Jbeta primers that the PCR ran. Assay used: immunoSEQ multiplex PCR; TCRdb lists only in-frame clones, some missing. This sample has 90,000 to 150,000 clones, with approximately 80% found just once. Germline lookup yields CDR1 MNHNY and CDR2 SVGAGI (reference sequence). This CDR3 region has 16 residues. With V trimmed by 6 bases and J by 6 bases, 10 bases remained unmatched. The chain combines TRBV6-6 with TRBJ2-3; 12 bases match TRBD2. This receptor was taken from a middle-aged man in good health and CMV-seronegative. Sequencing input: PBMCs. CDR3 protein: CASRWTSGMKEDTQYF. Here the CDR3 DNA reads TGTGCCAGCAGATGGACTAGCGGGATGAAGGAGGATACGCAGTATTTT.